A selection of T cell receptor beta chains follows, all from one sample in a study of blood T cell repertoires in COVID-19. Profiled with immunoSEQ multiplex PCR; TCRdb holds only in-frame clones, not every one. Among about 100,000 clones listed, around three quarters were seen once. The sequenced material came from peripheral blood. These receptors originate from a man aged 50 to 59 who had recovered from COVID-19. Each CDR3 is given with its conserved first and last residue. D genes are given only for firm matches. Not every row has a clone size; where given, it reads once, few, many or a size class.

TRBV5-1	NA	NA	TRBJ2-2	CASRGAGELFF	TGCGCCAGCAGAGGAGCCGGGGAGCTGTTTTTT
TRBV6-5	NA	NA	TRBJ2-3	CASSYSLTDTQYF	TGTGCCAGCAGTTACTCCCTCACAGATACGCAGTATTTT
TRBV28	few	NA	TRBJ2-2	CASSLSEKGGTGELFF	TGTGCCAGCAGTTTATCGGAGAAAGGGGGCACCGGGGAGCTGTTTTTT
TRBV5-1	NA	NA	TRBJ1-4	CASSTQDGGANEKLFF	TGCGCCAGCAGCACTCAGGACGGGGGAGCTAATGAAAAACTGTTTTTT
TRBV5-1	NA	NA	TRBJ2-1	CASSLMTTISYNEQFF	TGCGCCAGCAGCTTGATGACTACAATCTCCTACAATGAGCAGTTCTTC
TRBV4-1	NA	TRBD1	TRBJ2-5	CASSPGQGIETQYF	TGCGCCAGCAGCCCGGGACAGGGGATCGAGACCCAGTACTTC
TRBV30	NA	NA	TRBJ2-7	CAWRRDTFNEQYF	TGTGCCTGGAGGAGGGACACCTTTAATGAGCAGTACTTC
TRBV28	few	NA	TRBJ2-7	CASSYGRSTYEQYF	TGTGCCAGCAGTTACGGCAGGTCTACCTACGAGCAGTACTTC
TRBV12-3/TRBV12-4	NA	NA	TRBJ1-4	CASRGGIWEKLFF	TGTGCCAGCAGGGGGGGGATTTGGGAAAAACTGTTTTTT
TRBV3-1/TRBV3-2	NA	TRBD1	TRBJ1-2	CASSQPLLQGAAYGYTF	TGTGCCAGCAGCCAACCTCTCCTACAGGGGGCGGCTTATGGCTACACCTTC
TRBV24-1	NA	NA	TRBJ2-7	CATSDSSGTEWVYEQYF	TGTGCCACCAGTGATTCTTCTGGGACTGAGTGGGTCTACGAGCAGTACTTC
TRBV19	once	NA	TRBJ2-1	CASTHTGQLFYNEQFF	TGTGCCAGTACCCATACAGGTCAGCTTTTCTACAATGAGCAGTTCTTC
TRBV30	NA	NA	TRBJ2-1	CAWIQLPNNEQFF	TGTGCCTGGATCCAGTTGCCCAACAATGAGCAGTTCTTC
TRBV6-2/TRBV6-3	NA	TRBD1	TRBJ1-4	CASSYAPGTGPNEKLFF	TGTGCCAGCAGTTACGCCCCCGGGACAGGACCTAATGAAAAACTGTTTTTT
TRBV6-5	few	NA	TRBJ1-4	CASSYTGKANEKLFF	TGTGCCAGCAGTTACACAGGGAAGGCTAATGAAAAACTGTTTTTT
TRBV7-7	once	TRBD2	TRBJ2-5	CASSTRAGGQETQYF	TGTGCTAGCAGCACGAGAGCGGGGGGCCAAGAGACCCAGTACTTC
TRBV29-1	once	TRBD1	TRBJ1-1	CSGVGQGTEAFF	TGCAGCGGGGTAGGACAGGGCACTGAAGCTTTCTTT
TRBV5-1	NA	TRBD1	TRBJ1-1	CASSRGDRDRGTEAFF	TGCGCCAGCAGCCGGGGAGACCGGGACAGGGGCACTGAAGCTTTCTTT
TRBV6-5	NA	NA	TRBJ2-7	CASSYSGGSYEQYF	TGTGCCAGCAGTTACTCCGGCGGATCCTACGAGCAGTACTTC
TRBV5-1	NA	TRBD1	TRBJ2-7	CASSLGTGSYYEQYF	TGCGCCAGCAGCTTGGGGACAGGGAGTTACTACGAGCAGTACTTC
TRBV21-1	NA	NA	TRBJ2-7	CASSKTPGASGVASEQYF	TGTGCCAGCAGCAAAACACCGGGTGCTAGCGGGGTGGCAAGCGAGCAGTACTTC
TRBV6-2/TRBV6-3	NA	TRBD1	TRBJ2-7	CASSYDRGYEQYF	TGTGCCAGCAGTTATGACAGGGGCTACGAGCAGTACTTC
TRBV7-2	few	TRBD2	TRBJ2-5	CASFGTSGQQETQYF	TGTGCCAGCTTTGGGACTAGCGGACAACAAGAGACCCAGTACTTC
TRBV5-4	NA	TRBD1	TRBJ2-5	CAVKAGGLVDETQYF	TGTGCCGTTAAGGCAGGGGGCTTAGTCGATGAGACCCAGTACTTC